This TCR beta chain is from a study of blood T cells in healthy people across ages. Overall study context: The template switching approach captured approximately one barcoded beta molecule for every two T cells. Study outcomes and limitations: Leaving the PBMCs unsorted stopped any conclusive comparison of naive versus antigen-experienced cells.

This CDR3 region has 14 residues. Trimming removed 6 bases from V and 9 bases from J; junction bases left unmatched: 8. Germline CDR1 reads DFQATT; CDR2 reads SNEGSKA (reference sequence). This clonotype turned up a few times. Its antigen is unidentified. Then a second PCR, running about 7 to 11 cycles, was carried out with a sample-barcoded 5' primer and a J-beta primer mix. Unique molecular identifiers of 12 random nucleotides labeled each cDNA. At least 2.5 million CDR3-containing paired-end reads were obtained per sample. MiXCR, run by TCRdb on the 5' RACE reads, gives a single entry per CDR3 protein. The sample gives over a million distinct CDR3 sequences, around 39% of which show up once; 6.5% to 10% is in the top ten.

The TCR was taken from a woman aged 18-30 years in good health. Sequencing was performed on blood. The V gene is TRBV20-1, the J gene TRBJ2-1; TRBD2 aligns across 13 bases. The CDR3 DNA reads as TGCAGTGCCTCCCCGGGACTAGCGGGACCTGAGCAGTTCTTC. Translated: CSASPGLAGPEQFF.